These 9 T cell receptor beta chains were sequenced from one sample in a study of T cells after yellow fever vaccination (dated by TCRdb to the late 2010s). The library was built by means of 5' RACE. For sequencing, an Illumina HiSeq 2500 was employed. TCRdb applied fastp at Q25 and MiXCR to the public reads, then kept only in-frame beta chains. Each entry merges the rows of one CDR3 protein and shows their most common DNA and genes. Across this sample there are more than 350,000 distinct CDR3 sequences, with roughly 11% seen only once. Less than 20% of the sample lies in the top ten. This sample's treatment or condition label indicates: live attenuated yellow fever vaccine strain. The sequencing here drew on PBMCs, taken on the day of the first yellow fever vaccination. These receptors all come from a man between 18 and 35 years old who received the YFV17D yellow fever vaccine.

The J gene is TRBJ2-7, the V gene TRBV7-8, with D perhaps TRBD1 or TRBD2 (5 bases each). This CDR3 spans 14 amino acids. Germline-derived CDR1 and CDR2 are SGHVS and FQNEAQ. Trimming removed 5 bases from V and 7 bases from J, with 18 bases in between. CDR3 sequence reads: CASSPATGWGEQYF. DNA of the CDR3: TGTGCCAGCAGCCCCGCGACGGGCTGGGGGGAGCAGTACTTC.

This clonotype was observed a handful of times. This chain joins TRBV3-1 and TRBJ2-1; 13 bases fit TRBD2. CDR1 LGHDT and CDR2 YNNKEL come from the germline V gene (reference sequence). The CDR3 spans 18 residues. Germline trimming cut 1 base from V and 4 bases from J; bases unmatched to any gene: 7. The CDR3 loop reads CASSQVLAGGPRYNEQFF. The DNA for the CDR3 is TGTGCCAGCAGCCAAGTACTAGCGGGGGGGCCCCGTTACAATGAGCAGTTCTTC.

This clonotype was seen a few times. The chain employs TRBV5-1 and TRBJ2-3, with 8 nucleotides matching TRBD2. J was trimmed by 8 bases and V by 1 base; bases with no gene match: 15. Germline V gene data show CDR1 as SGHRS and CDR2 as YFSETQ. This CDR3 is built from 17 residues. The CDR3 spells CASSLRGGQDFSGTQYF. The CDR3 DNA reads as TGCGCCAGCAGCTTGCGGGGGGGCCAGGATTTTTCGGGTACGCAGTATTTT.

The chain recombines TRBV6-1 with TRBJ2-7; 10 bases line up with TRBD1. This CDR3 is built from 15 residues. V lost 6 bases to trimming and J lost 6 bases; unmatched junction nucleotides: 11. Germline V CDR1 and CDR2: MNHNS, SASEGT. CDR3 amino acids: CASSWKGQGITEQYF. DNA of the CDR3: TGTGCCAGCAGCTGGAAGGGACAGGGGATTACCGAGCAGTACTTC.

This clonotype has ten or more counts. The chain combines TRBV12-3 or TRBV12-4 with TRBJ1-1; TRBD1 might be the D (5 bases). The V end lost 3 bases, the J end lost 1 base, and 9 bases lay between the germline ends. The CDR3 totals 14 residues. In DNA, the CDR3 is TGTGCCAGCAGTTTCTCCCAGGGGAACACTGAAGCTTTCTTT. It encodes CASSFSQGNTEAFF.

This clonotype was detected a few times. This chain uses TRBV4-2 with TRBJ2-7; D remains unclear. There are 14 residues in the CDR3. Between the trimmed V and J ends, which lost 3 bases and 3 bases, there was a span of 12 bases. CDR1 and CDR2 from the germline V gene are LGHNA and YNFKEQ. CDR3 sequence reads: CASSQGNLHYEQYF. Written as DNA, the CDR3 is TGTGCCAGCAGCCAGGGGAATCTCCACTACGAGCAGTACTTC.

The rearrangement uses TRBV12-3 or TRBV12-4 and TRBJ1-1, with a tentative D call TRBD1 (6 bases). This CDR3 has 15 amino acids. V was trimmed by 2 bases and J by 1 base, leaving 11 bases between them. CDR3: CASSLTRGPNTEAFF. The CDR3 DNA reads TGTGCCAGCAGTTTAACGCGGGGGCCGAACACTGAAGCTTTCTTT.

There are many counts of this clonotype. J is TRBJ2-5 and V is TRBV5-1; 14 bases match TRBD2. The CDR3 extends over 16 amino acids. V lost 4 bases, J lost 4 bases, and 6 bases stayed unmatched. In germline, CDR1 is SGHRS, CDR2 YFSETQ. CDR3: CASSLGLAGDLETQYF. Written as DNA, the CDR3 is TGCGCCAGCAGCCTGGGACTAGCGGGGGACTTAGAGACCCAGTACTTC.

This clonotype was recorded a few times. V gene TRBV7-8 combines with J gene TRBJ2-5, with TRBD2 as a possible D gene (5 bases). CDR3 length: 14 amino acids. Trimming removed 5 bases at V and 1 base at J, with 11 bases between. CDR1 and CDR2 from the germline V gene are SGHVS and FQNEAQ. The CDR3 DNA reads as TGTGCCAGCAGCCCACTTGGACTCCAAGAGACCCAGTACTTC. It encodes CASSPLGLQETQYF.